Listed below are T cell receptor beta chains from one sample, sequenced in a study of blood T cell repertoires in COVID-19. Assay: immunoSEQ multiplex PCR; the TCRdb copy retains only in-frame clones and omits some. Of 190,000 or so clones listed, about 84% are singletons. Specimen: PBMCs or T cells enriched from blood (not recorded which). Source of these receptors: a woman under 40 who had recovered from COVID-19. The conserved cysteine and the conserved F or W are not part of the CDR3 here.

J gene	V gene	CDR3 protein
TRBJ2-1	TRBV28	ASSQGVNEQF
TRBJ2-3	TRBV6-5	ASGGGGHSTDTQY
TRBJ1-5	TRBV25-1	ASSDSSGDNNQPQH
TRBJ1-1	TRBV5-5	ASRRQGVNTEAF
TRBJ1-1	TRBV28	ASSSRGSFDTEAF
TRBJ2-7	TRBV5-4	ASSGGQTLYEQY
TRBJ2-1	TRBV19	ASSIGGATQQF
TRBJ2-7	TRBV3-1/TRBV3-2	ASSRLTSGNSYEQY
TRBJ2-6	TRBV24-1	ATSETGVSGANVLT
TRBJ2-1	TRBV10-3	AISADRRSYNEQF
TRBJ1-2	TRBV7-9	ASSLGQGNGYT
TRBJ2-3	TRBV27	ASSSWGLTRADTQY
TRBJ1-5	TRBV27	ASSPAGAYSNQPQH
TRBJ1-2	TRBV27	ASSYRVDYGYT
TRBJ1-4	TRBV18	ASSRSGLENEKLF
TRBJ2-1	TRBV5-1	ASRGAYNEQF
TRBJ1-1	TRBV6-1	ASSEAWTGEAF
TRBJ2-2	TRBV7-9	ASSLVVNTGELF
TRBJ1-5	TRBV5-1	AKELGGNCGNQPQH
TRBJ1-2	TRBV28	ASSPRTGEGYGYT
TRBJ2-1	TRBV19	ASSNAGTLSYNEQF
TRBJ1-2	TRBV19	ASSIQGTEANYGYT
TRBJ1-1	TRBV4-1	ASSQGSGNTEAF
TRBJ1-6	TRBV25-1	ASSVDKGQNSPLH
TRBJ1-5	TRBV11-2	ASSLGTGGINQPQH
TRBJ1-1	TRBV5-1	ASSQTTGKNTEAF
TRBJ2-1	TRBV30	AWKGRIGTSGDNEQF
TRBJ1-1	TRBV29-1	SVLRGRVTEAF
TRBJ1-4	TRBV10-3	AISDVTGAEEKLF
TRBJ1-2	TRBV12-3/TRBV12-4	ASRESNYGYT
TRBJ2-7	TRBV2	ASSVHARGSNEQY
TRBJ1-1	TRBV12-2	ASRHTGGQNYHTEAF
TRBJ2-5	TRBV14	ASSLISAGGWGQETQY
TRBJ2-1	TRBV28	ASSWNRAGSEQF
TRBJ2-1	TRBV6-1	ASSEAGTGGNEQF
TRBJ2-1	TRBV6-5	AISKAGLADNEQF
TRBJ2-5	TRBV2	ASSEELQETQY